A selection of T cell receptor beta chains follows, all from one sample in a study of cytomegalovirus exposure and HLA in healthy donors. Profiling relied on immunoSEQ multiplex PCR, and the TCRdb table lists in-frame clones only, not all of them. The sample has roughly 62,000 clones; 70% to 80% are singletons. Specimen: PBMCs. These receptors came from a woman aged 35 to 49 in good health and CMV-seropositive. CDR3s include the opening cysteine and the closing phenylalanine or tryptophan. The D gene is left open where the match is weak. Only part of the rows carry a size: once, few, many, or a class if the clone is expanded.

v_gene	abundance	j_gene	d_gene	CDR3aa	CDR3nt
TRBV19	-	TRBJ1-3	-	CASSGSRTGNTIYF	TGTGCCAGTAGTGGGTCGCGGACTGGAAACACCATATATTTT
TRBV30	-	TRBJ2-1	-	CAGTTLFGGEQFF	TGTGCCGGGACCACTTTATTCGGGGGTGAGCAGTTCTTC
TRBV11-3	-	TRBJ2-6	-	CASSGGASGANVLTF	TGTGCCAGCAGCGGAGGTGCCTCTGGGGCCAACGTCCTGACTTTC
TRBV5-1	-	TRBJ1-4	-	CASSSSGAQGEKLFF	TGCGCCAGCAGTTCCTCAGGGGCACAAGGGGAAAAACTGTTTTTT
TRBV7-9	-	TRBJ2-2	-	CAAGQGMTGELFF	TGTGCAGCAGGGCAGGGTATGACCGGGGAGCTGTTTTTT
TRBV14	-	TRBJ1-6	-	CASSLPTATTPLHF	TGTGCCAGCAGCCTCCCGACAGCAACTACACCCCTCCACTTT
TRBV19	-	TRBJ1-5	-	CASTPTGNNQPQHF	TGTGCCAGTACTCCGACAGGAAACAATCAGCCCCAGCATTTT
TRBV2	-	TRBJ2-3	-	CASLSISGPTSDTQYF	TGTGCCAGCTTAAGTATCAGCGGGCCAACTTCAGATACGCAGTATTTT
TRBV7-2	-	TRBJ2-7	-	CASSALGAGEQYF	TGTGCCAGCAGCGCTCTAGGGGCAGGGGAGCAGTACTTC
TRBV6-1	few	TRBJ1-4	-	CASSDGGAGTEKLFF	TGTGCCAGCAGTGACGGAGGGGCAGGTACTGAAAAACTGTTTTTT
TRBV7-9	-	TRBJ1-4	-	CASSLTDKYEKLFF	TGTGCCAGCAGCCTAACCGACAAGTATGAAAAACTGTTTTTT
TRBV7-8	-	TRBJ2-1	TRBD2	CASSLAGPRAGGKLNEQFF	TGTGCCAGCAGCTTAGCGGGCCCTAGGGCGGGGGGTAAGTTGAATGAGCAGTTCTTC
TRBV2	-	TRBJ1-2	TRBD1	CAIRGGLSYGYTF	TGTGCCATCAGGGGGGGGTTAAGCTATGGCTACACCTTC
TRBV5-4	-	TRBJ1-6	-	CASSYSAINSPLHF	TGTGCCAGCAGCTACTCCGCCATTAATTCACCCCTCCACTTT
TRBV5-8	-	TRBJ1-5	-	CASSLEEGLSNQPQHF	TGTGCCAGCAGCTTGGAAGAGGGACTCAGCAATCAGCCCCAGCATTTT
TRBV2	-	TRBJ1-1	TRBD1	CASRGQSEAFF	TGTGCCAGCAGGGGACAGTCTGAAGCTTTCTTT
TRBV5-1	-	TRBJ2-3	-	CASSLSHLLLSLTDTQYF	TGCGCCAGCAGCTTGAGTCATCTCTTACTTTCACTCACAGATACGCAGTATTTT
TRBV9	-	TRBJ2-3	-	CASSVQGDSSTDTQYF	TGTGCCAGCAGCGTACAGGGGGACTCTAGCACAGATACGCAGTATTTT
TRBV9	-	TRBJ2-1	-	CASSVSGGAWSEQFF	TGTGCCAGCAGCGTTTCCGGTGGGGCCTGGAGTGAGCAGTTCTTC
TRBV25-1	-	TRBJ1-5	-	CASSENRNNQPQHF	TGTGCCAGCAGTGAAAACAGGAACAATCAGCCCCAGCATTTT
TRBV11-2	-	TRBJ1-3	-	CASSPPGEGIYF	TGTGCCAGCAGTCCCCCCGGGGAGGGCATATATTTT